These T cell receptor beta chains were read from a single sample in a study of T cell responses to AZD1222 COVID-19 vaccine. Libraries were prepared by immunoSEQ multiplex PCR; TCRdb keeps only in-frame clonotypes and omits some of them. Among 150,000 to 200,000 clones listed, about 87% were seen once. Sequencing was performed on peripheral blood, taken 28 days after the second dose of the MenACWY control vaccine. The origin of the receptors is an adult who received the MenACWY meningococcal vaccine as a control. Both conserved end residues are part of each CDR3. The D gene is left open where the match is weak. Clone size is shown for a subset of rows, as once, few, many or a class of expanded clone.

TGTGCCAGCAGCTTAGGTGGTGCCTCCCAAGAGACCCAGTACTTC,CASSLGGASQETQYF,-,TRBJ2-5,-,TRBV7-9
TGTGCCAGCAGTCCCAGACCTTCTGGGGACACTGAAGCTTTCTTT,CASSPRPSGDTEAFF,-,TRBJ1-1,-,TRBV28
TGTGCCAGCAGTGGGGAGAGTCACTATGGCTACACCTTC,CASSGESHYGYTF,-,TRBJ1-2,once,TRBV2
TGTGCCTGGAGTGTACACAGCTCTGGGGCCAACGTCCTGACTTTC,CAWSVHSSGANVLTF,-,TRBJ2-6,-,TRBV30
TGTGCCTGGAGTGTATCAAGGACTAGCGGGGTTAACGAGCAGTACTTC,CAWSVSRTSGVNEQYF,TRBD2,TRBJ2-7,-,TRBV30
TGCGCCAGCAGCCGCAACCCACCAGGGGGGTCCTACGAGCAGTACTTC,CASSRNPPGGSYEQYF,-,TRBJ2-7,-,TRBV4-3
TGTGCCAGCAGCACTCTAGCGTACGAGCAGTACTTC,CASSTLAYEQYF,-,TRBJ2-7,-,TRBV12-3/TRBV12-4
TGTGCCAGCAGCTTGGGGACCCCGGGGGGCTACACCTTC,CASSLGTPGGYTF,-,TRBJ1-2,-,TRBV5-6
TGTGCCTGGAGTGTAATGAATGAGCAGTTCTTC,CAWSVMNEQFF,-,TRBJ2-1,-,TRBV30
TGTGCCAGTAGTAACGACCTCTTGGGCAGGGGTTCTTACAATGAGCAGTTCTTC,CASSNDLLGRGSYNEQFF,-,TRBJ2-1,-,TRBV19
TGTGCCAGCAGCTCCGGGACGGTGAAAGAGACCCAGTACTTC,CASSSGTVKETQYF,-,TRBJ2-5,-,TRBV7-2
TGTGCCAGCAGTAAAATGGCTGAAGCTTTCTTT,CASSKMAEAFF,-,TRBJ1-1,once,TRBV5-6
TGTGCCAGCAGCCTAGCCGGGACAGGGGGCCTTGGCTACACCTTC,CASSLAGTGGLGYTF,TRBD1,TRBJ1-2,-,TRBV5-4
TGTGCCTGGCTTCGGACCTCTGGAAACACCATATATTTT,CAWLRTSGNTIYF,-,TRBJ1-3,once,TRBV30
TGTGCCAGCTCACTTTGGACAGGACCCCAGCCGCGGTACAATGAGCAGTTCTTC,CASSLWTGPQPRYNEQFF,TRBD1,TRBJ2-1,-,TRBV18
TGCGCCAGCAGACTGGGACAGGGAGGTGAAAAACTGTTTTTT,CASRLGQGGEKLFF,TRBD1,TRBJ1-4,-,TRBV5-1
TGCGCCAGCAGCCAAGGCACCAGGGATGCCTATGGCTACACCTTC,CASSQGTRDAYGYTF,-,TRBJ1-2,once,TRBV4-3